This TCR beta chain was found in a study of T cell repertoires in cytomegalovirus infection. Remarks on this clonotype: As yet, its antigen is unknown.

Findings of the study overall: Within the response measured ex vivo, HLA-C-restricted CMV-specific TCR beta clonotypes were dominant.

TCRdb recomputed calls from the reads with MiXCR, one row per CDR3 protein. The data contain roughly 200,000 distinct CDR3 sequences, roughly 34% of them singletons. The CDR3 extends over 16 amino acids. Trimming cost V 7 bases and J 1 base, with 18 bases left between them. The germline V gene has CDR1 MNHEY and CDR2 SMNVEV (reference sequence). V usage is TRBV27 and J usage is TRBJ2-3, with D perhaps given as TRBD1 or TRBD2 (5 bases each). The clonotype was recovered from a human donor in good health (CMV status not recorded). Some clones in this sample may be carry-over from other donors' samples. Sequenced material: CD8+ T cells from cultured PBMCs, taken from culture after CMV antigen stimulation. The CDR3 DNA reads TGTGCCAGCACCGCCCGGGGCGGATATGGCACAGATACGCAGTATTTT. Residues: CASTARGGYGTDTQYF.